The T cell receptor beta chain under discussion was sequenced for a study of cytomegalovirus exposure and HLA in healthy donors. Concerning this clone: Its antigen is not known.

Findings and limits, study-wide: Exclusion applied to some V segments, including TRBV6-2 and TRBV6-3, as they were indistinguishable. TCR beta chains numbering more than 150 were designated cytomegalovirus-associated.

Though probably carrying unrecorded immune exposures, donors were nominally healthy at sampling. In the PCR, 60 Vbeta and 13 Jbeta primers were used. Assay: immunoSEQ multiplex PCR; the TCRdb copy retains only in-frame clones and omits some. This table holds 90,000 to 100,000 clones. V was clipped by 5 bases and J by 0 bases; unmatched bases: 6. Germline CDR1 and CDR2: MNHEY and SMNVEV (reference sequence). This CDR3 contains 17 residues. The sample taken for sequencing was PBMCs. This clonotype was obtained from a woman aged 25-40 years in good health and CMV-seronegative. J is TRBJ2-7 and V is TRBV27; 14 bases fit TRBD2. The CDR3 here is CASSPGLAGALSYEQYF. The DNA of the CDR3 is TGTGCCAGCAGTCCGGGACTAGCGGGAGCTCTCTCCTACGAGCAGTACTTC.